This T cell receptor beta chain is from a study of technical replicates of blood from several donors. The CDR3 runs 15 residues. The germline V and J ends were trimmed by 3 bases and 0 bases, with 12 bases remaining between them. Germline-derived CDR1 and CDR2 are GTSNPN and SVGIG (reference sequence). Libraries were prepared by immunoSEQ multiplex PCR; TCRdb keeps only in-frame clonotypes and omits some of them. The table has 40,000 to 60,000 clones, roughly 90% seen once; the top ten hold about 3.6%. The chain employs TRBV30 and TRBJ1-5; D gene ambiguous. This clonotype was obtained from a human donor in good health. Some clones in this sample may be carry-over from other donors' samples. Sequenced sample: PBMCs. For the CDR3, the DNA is TGTGCCTGGAGCGCGACATCTAATAGCAATCAGCCCCAGCATTTT. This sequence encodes CAWSATSNSNQPQHF.